Here is one T cell receptor beta chain with its context. No cognate antigen has been identified for it. There are no base qualities to consult, and no much larger clone falls within one base. The donors were healthy, HIV-negative adults with no recently reported acute infections or vaccinations. Every donor was a Caucasian adult living in Nashville, Tennessee, USA. CD4+ T cells were enriched by magnetic negative selection; naive cells were then positively selected on CD45RA, and the negative fraction formed the memory subset. Blood was collected by leukapheresis, and PBMCs were isolated by Ficoll-Histopaque density gradient centrifugation and then cryopreserved in liquid nitrogen vapor phase. Analytical flow cytometry was used to check the purity and quantity of each magnetically sorted T cell population. Each sorted fraction had its genomic DNA isolated and then quantified by UV absorbance on a Nanodrop 2000c.

Using the deep immunoSEQ assay, TCR CDR3 regions were amplified from genomic DNA by multiplex PCR. For each cell subset, the extracted genomic DNA was distributed evenly across all wells of several immunoSEQ 96-well plates, and each plate served as one replicate. For sorted subsets, about 200 ng genomic DNA, equal to 30,000 to 35,000 T cell genomes, was loaded into each replicate PCR. Purified libraries were measured with a Qubit 3.0 fluorometer, size-checked on a Bioanalyzer 2100, and measured again with the KAPA Library Quantification kit. Each immunoSEQ 96-well plate was sequenced on its own single-read 150-cycle Illumina NextSeq 550 flow cell. The published analysis was carried out like this. Because only junctional sequences without quality scores were contained in the immunoSEQ output, filtering matching that applied to full-length reads could not be performed. Sequences were annotated with PyIR, a Python wrapper for IgBLAST v1.9, and V/J genes and CDR3 were assigned using IMGT germline references. Any read was removed if the V/J assignment was weak (E-value above 1e-6), the CDR3 was missing, or the read contained stop codons, out-of-frame junctions, or ambiguous translated residues. A V3J clonotype was defined by an identical inferred V gene, J gene, and CDR3 amino acid sequence. The percentage overlap between two repertoires was calculated by dividing the number of shared unique clonotypes by the size of the smaller repertoire. Repertoire richness was assessed with RTK rarefaction, the Chao1 estimator, and Recon v2.1 estimates of unobserved clonotypes. OLGA was used to compute generation probabilities for all TCRbeta clonotypes that the gDNA method yielded from several donors. TCRdb took this table from immuneACCESS and kept in-frame rearrangements with V and J called. Such tables lack part of the clones; where checked against another copy, unresolved V genes explain under half of the gap, and the rest is unexplained. V, J and clone size are those of that table, while D and trimming were read from the DNA. Here the sample has about a million clones; 70% to 80% occur a single time. The ten biggest clones cover over 1.3% of the sample.

Cut back by 3 bases and 0 bases, the V and J ends lie 7 bases apart. The CDR3 numbers 14 residues from cysteine through phenylalanine. Only the CDR3 DNA is retained, 42 bases long and in frame from the first base. CDR1 and CDR2, looked up from the germline V gene, are SGHAT and FQNNGV. These data are taken from a study of shared clonotypes between healthy human individuals (dated by TCRdb to the early 2020s). Background for the entire study: The cohort included a few men and a couple of women between 18 and 49 years of age. For each donor, three plates each were used for CD4 naive and CD4 memory, two plates were used for CD8 naive, and one plate was used for CD8 memory. To estimate repertoire size and how much clonotype sharing occurs between individuals, the study deeply sequenced the blood TCR repertoires of about five healthy adults. To increase sequencing depth and limit assay-specific biases, different laboratories used diverse techniques to prepare libraries and sequence TCR repertoires. Leukapheresis yielded between about 0.85 and 10 billion PBMCs per donor.

Broader findings and caveats from the paper: Clonotypes shared by all four sorted-subset donors showed higher generation probabilities than non-shared clonotypes. Naive subsets generally had larger estimated clonotype richness than memory subsets did. Roughly 5% of naive CD4, around 4% of naive CD8, around 2.3% of memory CD4, and about 0.4% of memory CD8 clonotypes were shared across several donors. Sampling was restricted to blood, and TCR repertoires in tissues likely differ from the TCR repertoires found in blood. Pairwise subsampling led to the expectation that sequencing depth would affect the degree of clonotype sharing among donors. Rarefaction of sorted-subset datasets indicated incomplete sequencing despite the large sequencing depth. Because the study included only a small number of donors, the genetic and exposure-history diversity represented was limited.

The specimen sequenced was memory CD4+ T cells sorted from blood. Per the publication, the cell subset or site label means: CD45RA-negative fraction. This sequence originates from a man younger than 30 in good health. Here the chain combines TRBV11-2 and TRBJ2-3; a weak D assignment points to TRBD2 (5 bases agree). The base sequence is TGTGCCAGCAGCTTGAGGGCTAGCACAGATACGCAGTATTTT. Its protein is CASSLRASTDTQYF.